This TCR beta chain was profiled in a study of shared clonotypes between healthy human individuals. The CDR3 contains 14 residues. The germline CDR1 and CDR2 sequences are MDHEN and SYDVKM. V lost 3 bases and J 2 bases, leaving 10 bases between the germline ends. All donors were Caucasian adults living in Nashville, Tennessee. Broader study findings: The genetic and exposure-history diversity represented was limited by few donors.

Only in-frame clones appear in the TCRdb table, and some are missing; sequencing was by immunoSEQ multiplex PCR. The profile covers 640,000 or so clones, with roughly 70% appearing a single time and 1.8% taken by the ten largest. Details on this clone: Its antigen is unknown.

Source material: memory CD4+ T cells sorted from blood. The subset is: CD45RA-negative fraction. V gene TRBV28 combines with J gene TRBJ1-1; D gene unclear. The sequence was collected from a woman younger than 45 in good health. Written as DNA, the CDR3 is TGTGCCAGCAGTTTCTTCGGGAGAAACACTGAAGCTTTCTTT. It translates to CASSFFGRNTEAFF.